This is a list of T cell receptor beta chains from one sample in a study of identifying expanded T cells in peripheral blood. The repertoire was sequenced with immunoSEQ multiplex PCR; TCRdb's copy has only in-frame clones and lacks some. The sample lists about 97,000 clones; roughly 85% were seen once. Sequencing used blood. Receptors were obtained from a person aged 18 to 75 in good health. Each CDR3 is given with its conserved first and last residue. A D gene is named only where the DNA matches it firmly. For some rows the clone size is stated as once, few or many, or as a class when expanded; others skip it.

TRBV5-6	TRBJ2-1	once	-	TGTGCCAGCGAAGGGATGCCCTACAATGAGCAGTTCTTC	CASEGMPYNEQFF
TRBV5-6	TRBJ1-1	-	TRBD1	TGTGCCAGCAGCCCCCTCGGGACAGGGGGAAGGACTGAAGCTTTCTTT	CASSPLGTGGRTEAFF
TRBV6-1	TRBJ1-2	-	-	TGTGCCAGCAGTGTATATCTCCTAGGGAACTATGGCTACACCTTC	CASSVYLLGNYGYTF
TRBV25-1	TRBJ2-5	once	-	TGTGCCAGCAGTGTCAGTCAAGAGACCCAGTACTTC	CASSVSQETQYF
TRBV2	TRBJ1-2	-	TRBD1	TGTGCCAGCAGTGAGGCAGGGGGCGGTTACTATGGCTACACCTTC	CASSEAGGGYYGYTF
TRBV19	TRBJ2-5	once	TRBD1	TGTGCCAGTAGTGGGACAGGGGCGGGGGAGACCCAGTACTTC	CASSGTGAGETQYF
TRBV10-3	TRBJ2-1	-	-	TGTGCCATCAGTGGACGAGGGTATGGTGAGCAGTTCTTC	CAISGRGYGEQFF
TRBV11-2	TRBJ2-1	-	-	TGTGCCAGCAGCTTCGAGGGGAGGAGGGAGGATGAGCAGTTCTTC	CASSFEGRREDEQFF
TRBV2	TRBJ1-2	-	TRBD1	TGTGCCAGCAATCCGGGACAGGGGTCTGGCTACACCTTC	CASNPGQGSGYTF
TRBV5-4	TRBJ2-7	-	-	TGTGCCAGCAGGCCTCGGGACTCCTACGAGCAGTACTTC	CASRPRDSYEQYF
TRBV19	TRBJ2-7	-	-	TGTGCCAGTAGTCCCGGGGGTAGGGGGTACGAGCAGTACTTC	CASSPGGRGYEQYF
TRBV7-9	TRBJ1-5	-	TRBD1	TGTGCCAGCAGCCTGGGACAGGGGGATTATAGCAATCAGCCCCAGCATTTT	CASSLGQGDYSNQPQHF
TRBV19	TRBJ1-5	-	TRBD1	TGTGCCAGTAGTATCAACAGGGGCGCCACAACAAATCAGCCCCAGCATTTT	CASSINRGATTNQPQHF